A selection of T cell receptor beta chains follows, all from one sample in a study of CD8+ T cells in alopecia areata. Libraries were prepared by immunoSEQ multiplex PCR; TCRdb keeps only in-frame clonotypes and omits some of them. The sample yields 110,000 to 150,000 clones, 45% to 65% seen once. This specimen was CD8+ T cells sorted from blood, taken at week 4, from a patient treated with tofacitinib. The receptors were gathered from a human donor with alopecia areata. Each CDR3 is given with its conserved first and last residue. The D gene is left open where the match is weak. Part of the rows lack a size; the others show once, few, many or a class for expanded clones.

NA	NA	TRBV9	TRBJ2-2	TGTGCCAGCATGGTCGGGAACACCGGGGAGCTGTTTTTT	CASMVGNTGELFF
NA	NA	TRBV29-1	TRBJ2-2	TGCAGCGTTGAGCCCGGACAGAACACCGGGGAGCTGTTTTTT	CSVEPGQNTGELFF
TRBD1	NA	TRBV7-9	TRBJ2-2	TGTGCCAGCAGCTCGACAGGGCGGGACACCGGGGAGCTGTTTTTT	CASSSTGRDTGELFF
NA	few	TRBV7-3	TRBJ2-2	TGTGCCAGCAGCTTAGGTATCACCGGGGAGCTGTTTTTT	CASSLGITGELFF
NA	NA	TRBV7-9	TRBJ2-7	TGTGCCAGCAGCTCGGGGGACAGCTCCTACGAGCAGTACTTC	CASSSGDSSYEQYF
NA	NA	TRBV7-2	TRBJ2-2	TGTGCCAGCAGCTTAGTCCGTAGTTCGTCTACCGGGGAGCTGTTTTTT	CASSLVRSSSTGELFF
NA	NA	TRBV6-1	TRBJ1-5	TGTGCCAGCAGTGAAGGCGGCAGCCGATTCAATCAGCCCCAGCATTTT	CASSEGGSRFNQPQHF
NA	few	TRBV7-9	TRBJ1-1	TGTGCCAGCAGCACCGGTGAGGGTATGAACACTGAAGCTTTCTTT	CASSTGEGMNTEAFF
NA	once	TRBV7-9	TRBJ2-5	TGTGCCAGCAGCTTCAGGACTGAAGAGACCCAGTACTTC	CASSFRTEETQYF
TRBD1	NA	TRBV19	TRBJ2-4	TGTGCCAGTAGTATAGGAGGGGGCGAGGGAGCCAAAAACATTCAGTACTTC	CASSIGGGEGAKNIQYF
TRBD2	NA	TRBV5-6	TRBJ2-3	TGTGCCAGCAGCTTGGAGGCTAGCGGAATTTCTAGCACAGATACGCAGTATTTT	CASSLEASGISSTDTQYF
NA	few	TRBV2	TRBJ1-2	TGTGAAACCCGGGAAAACTCTTTTTCAGACTACACCTTC	CETRENSFSDYTF
NA	NA	TRBV30	TRBJ2-3	TGTGCCTGGAGTCCCGGGACACCTCCAGATACGCAGTATTTT	CAWSPGTPPDTQYF